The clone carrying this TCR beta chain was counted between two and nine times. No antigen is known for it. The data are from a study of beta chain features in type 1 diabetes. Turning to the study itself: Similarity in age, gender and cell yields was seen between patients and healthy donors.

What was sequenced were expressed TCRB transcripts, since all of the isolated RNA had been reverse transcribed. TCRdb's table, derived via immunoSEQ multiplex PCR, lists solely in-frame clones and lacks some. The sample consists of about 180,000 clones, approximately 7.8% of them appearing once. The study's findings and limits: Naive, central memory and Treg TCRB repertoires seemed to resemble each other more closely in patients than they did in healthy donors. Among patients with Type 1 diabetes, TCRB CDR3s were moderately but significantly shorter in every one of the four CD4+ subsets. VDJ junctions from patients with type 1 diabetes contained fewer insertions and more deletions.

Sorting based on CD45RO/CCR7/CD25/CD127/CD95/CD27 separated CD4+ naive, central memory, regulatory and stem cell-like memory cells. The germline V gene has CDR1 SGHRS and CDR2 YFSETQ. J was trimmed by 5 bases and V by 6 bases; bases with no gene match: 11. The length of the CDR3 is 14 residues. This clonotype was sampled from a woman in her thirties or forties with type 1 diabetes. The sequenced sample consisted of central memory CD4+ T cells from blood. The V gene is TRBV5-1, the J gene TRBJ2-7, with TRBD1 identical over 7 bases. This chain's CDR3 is CASTVGGVFNEQYF. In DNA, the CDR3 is TGCGCCAGCACGGTAGGGGGCGTCTTTAACGAGCAGTACTTC.